The next 26 T cell receptor beta chains were all read from a single sample in a study of T cell changes during pregnancy in multiple sclerosis. Here immunoSEQ multiplex PCR was the method, and the copy in TCRdb shows in-frame clones only, minus some. The sample contains more than 55,000 clones, 90% to 95% of which appear only once. Sequenced material: peripheral blood, taken in the third trimester of pregnancy. The receptor set was obtained from a female donor with multiple sclerosis, enrolled in a pregnancy study.

The chain combines TRBV19 with TRBJ2-3; D may be TRBD2 (5 bases). Germline V lookup: CDR1 LNHDA, CDR2 SQIVND (reference sequence). V lost 4 bases and J 0 bases, leaving 14 bases between the germline ends. The CDR3 length is 16 residues. This CDR3 is CASSNPGGLSTDTQYF. In DNA, the CDR3 is TGTGCCAGTAGTAACCCCGGCGGACTTAGCACAGATACGCAGTATTTT.

The J gene is TRBJ1-2, the V gene TRBV19; 8 positions match TRBD1. V lost 7 bases, J lost 5 bases, and 12 bases stayed unmatched. The CDR3 totals 15 residues. The germline CDR1 and CDR2 sequences are LNHDA and SQIVND (reference sequence). The CDR3 reads CASTAKGQGAYGYTF. Here the CDR3 DNA reads TGTGCCAGTACCGCCAAGGGGCAGGGGGCATATGGCTACACCTTC.

This clone was recorded a few times. The chain is built from TRBV6-1 and TRBJ1-1; D might be TRBD1 (5 bases). This CDR3 has 19 residues. Germline CDR1 is MNHNS and CDR2 is SASEGT. Between the trimmed V and J ends, which lost 4 bases and 0 bases, there was a span of 24 bases. The CDR3 nucleotides read TGTGCCAGCAGTGGTGACAGTTACGACCGAACACTCATGAACACTGAAGCTTTCTTT. It encodes CASSGDSYDRTLMNTEAFF.

The V gene is TRBV30, the J gene TRBJ1-1, with unresolved D. This CDR3 has 14 amino acids. Deletions cut 4 bases from V and 0 bases from J, with 12 bases between. The germline CDR1 and CDR2 sequences are GTSNPN and SVGIG (reference sequence). This CDR3 is CAWIFWALNTEAFF. CDR3 sequence (DNA): TGTGCCTGGATTTTCTGGGCGTTGAACACTGAAGCTTTCTTT.

The chain uses TRBV11-2 and TRBJ2-7; tentatively, D is TRBD1 (6 bases). The CDR3 is made up of 15 amino acids. Germline assignment: CDR1 SGHAT and CDR2 FQNNGV. The V gene lost 1 base and the J gene lost 6 bases, with 16 bases spanning the gap. CDR3 DNA sequence: TGTGCCAGCAGCTTAGCAGCAGCAGGGGTACTCGAGCAGTACTTC. It codes for CASSLAAAGVLEQYF.

The CDR3 region has the DNA TGTGCCAGCAGCTCCCGGACAGAGAGCACAGATACGCAGTATTTT. This codes for CASSSRTESTDTQYF. The rearrangement uses TRBV5-4 and TRBJ2-3; D is perhaps TRBD1 (6 bases). Germline V CDR1 and CDR2: SGHNT, YYREEE (reference sequence). The CDR3 totals 15 residues. V lost 3 bases, J lost 0 bases, and 11 bases lay in between.

This chain connects TRBV28 to TRBJ2-6, with D perhaps matching TRBD1 (5 bases). The CDR3 length is 14 residues. V gave up 4 bases and J gave up 2 bases, with 6 bases separating them. The germline V gene encodes CDR1 MDHEN and CDR2 SYDVKM. The chain's CDR3 is CASSSGTGANVLTF. The CDR3 nucleotides read TGTGCCAGCAGTTCAGGGACTGGGGCCAACGTCCTGACTTTC.

The chain uses TRBV5-1 and TRBJ2-5; TRBD1 is a possible D gene (6 bases). The germline gives CDR1 SGHRS, CDR2 YFSETQ. Trimming took 0 bases from V and 5 from J, leaving 14 bases between them. This CDR3 has 15 residues. The CDR3 region has the DNA TGCGCCAGCAGCTTGGGAGCCACAGGGCGTGAGACCCAGTACTTC. This translates into CASSLGATGRETQYF.

The chain is built from TRBV4-1 and TRBJ1-5; 9 nucleotides align to TRBD1. Germline assignment: CDR1 MGHRA and CDR2 YSYEKL. CDR3 length: 18 residues. Trimming at V came to 0 bases and at J to 3 bases, leaving 9 bases not matched to a gene. The CDR3, as DNA: TGCGCCAGCAGCCAAGAACCGACCGGGACAGGGAACAATCAGCCCCAGCATTTT. Encoded protein: CASSQEPTGTGNNQPQHF.

The chain links TRBV7-2 to TRBJ2-7, with 9 nucleotides matching TRBD1. CDR3 size: 14 residues. V trimming: 5 bases; J trimming: 7 bases; junction bases outside the gene matches: 9. Germline values: CDR1 SGHTA, CDR2 FQGNSA. The CDR3 is CASSHGQGIEEQYF. CDR3 DNA sequence: TGTGCCAGCAGCCACGGACAGGGGATAGAAGAGCAGTACTTC.

The rearrangement joins TRBV2 to TRBJ1-1; possible D gene TRBD1, 6 bases. The CDR3 totals 13 residues. CDR1 SNHLY and CDR2 FYNNEI come from the germline V gene. V was clipped by 11 bases and J by 0 bases, with 13 bases between them. CDR3 sequence (DNA): TGTGCCGCAAAGGGGGAGATGAACACTGAAGCTTTCTTT. Protein product: CAAKGEMNTEAFF.

V usage is TRBV7-6 and J usage is TRBJ2-7; the D is unclear. Germline V CDR1 and CDR2: SGHVS, FNYEAQ. The CDR3 covers 13 residues. The V end lost 5 bases, the J end lost 0 bases, and 8 bases lay between the germline ends. This CDR3 is CASSPQSSYEQYF. The CDR3 nucleotides read TGTGCCAGCAGCCCCCAGTCCTCCTACGAGCAGTACTTC.

This chain connects TRBV28 to TRBJ1-4; 7 bases are a match to TRBD1. CDR1 MDHEN and CDR2 SYDVKM come from the germline V gene. This CDR3 has 14 amino acids. Trimming at V came to 5 bases and at J to 8 bases, leaving 8 bases not matched to a gene. CDR3 sequence: CASSPQGEKEKLFF. The CDR3 nucleotides read TGTGCCAGCAGTCCCCAGGGGGAGAAAGAAAAACTGTTTTTT.

The rearrangement uses TRBV6-5 and TRBJ2-3; 7 positions match TRBD1. The V and J ends lost 8 bases and 4 bases, in that order; junction bases with no gene match: 12. The CDR3 length is 15 residues. Germline V gene sequence: CDR1 MNHEY, CDR2 SVGAGI. This CDR3 is CASGYRQGLADTQYF. The CDR3 region has the DNA TGTGCCAGCGGATACCGACAGGGCTTAGCAGATACGCAGTATTTT.

The rearrangement joins TRBV18 to TRBJ1-1; no reliable D call. This CDR3 has 19 amino acids. The germline V gene has CDR1 KGHSH and CDR2 LQKENI. With 1 base removed from V and 0 bases from J, the gap between germline ends came to 21 bases. The CDR3 loop is CASSPLAPREPGMNTEAFF. The CDR3 nucleotides read TGTGCCAGCTCACCACTGGCCCCCCGGGAGCCTGGGATGAACACTGAAGCTTTCTTT.

The J gene is TRBJ2-1, the V gene TRBV5-1, with unresolved D. V was pared by 0 bases and J by 7 bases, with 8 bases between. Per germline, CDR1 SGHRS and CDR2 YFSETQ. The CDR3 length is 13 residues. CDR3 nucleotide sequence: TGCGCCAGCAGCTTGGCTACCGGTAATGAGCAGTTCTTC. It translates to CASSLATGNEQFF.

The V and J genes are TRBV14 and TRBJ2-7; D is undetermined. CDR1 is SGHDN and CDR2 is FVKESK in the germline V gene. The V gene lost 3 bases and the J gene lost 1 base, with 10 bases spanning the gap. The CDR3 length is 14 residues. The CDR3 sequence: CASSHHEVSYEQYF. The CDR3 bases are TGTGCCAGCAGCCACCATGAGGTGTCCTACGAGCAGTACTTC.

The rearrangement joins TRBV28 to TRBJ2-7; a weak D match, TRBD1 (6 bases). Germline values: CDR1 MDHEN, CDR2 SYDVKM. The V end lost 3 bases, the J end lost 3 bases, and 12 bases lay between the germline ends. The CDR3 contains 14 residues. CDR3 sequence reads: CASSFPGQNYEQYF. Written as DNA, the CDR3 is TGTGCCAGCAGTTTCCCTGGACAGAACTACGAGCAGTACTTC.

V is TRBV19 and J is TRBJ2-1, with D possibly being TRBD1 (6 bases). V lost 1 base and J lost 8, with 15 bases in between. The CDR3 has 15 residues. The germline CDR1 and CDR2 sequences are LNHDA and SQIVND (reference sequence). CDR3 nucleotides: TGTGCCAGTAGTATAGGTAGGGGGAATAGGGATGAGCAGTTCTTC. It yields the protein CASSIGRGNRDEQFF. Drawing the rest from reference TRBV19 and TRBJ2-1, the complete variable domain is DGGITQSPKYLFRKEGQNVTLSCEQNLNHDAMYWYRQDPGQGLRLIYYSQIVNDFQKGDIAEGYSVSREKKESFPLTVTSAQKNPTAFYLCASSIGRGNRDEQFFGPGTRLTVL.

The chain carries TRBV2 and TRBJ2-3, with a possible D match to TRBD2 (7 bases). V was trimmed by 6 bases and J by 1 base, leaving 17 bases between them. CDR1 is SNHLY and CDR2 is FYNNEI in the germline V gene. The CDR3 covers 16 residues. The chain's CDR3 is CASRMSQGGGTDTQYF. The CDR3 DNA reads TGTGCCAGCAGGATGTCACAGGGAGGGGGCACAGATACGCAGTATTTT.

This clone was counted ten times or more. The chain recombines TRBV5-4 with TRBJ1-1; D is uncertain. CDR1 is SGHNT, CDR2 YYREEE, per germline (reference sequence). This CDR3 is 13 amino acids long. V shed 1 base and J shed 1 base, with 5 bases lying between them. The CDR3, as DNA: TGTGCCAGCAGCTTGCAGTCGAACACTGAAGCTTTCTTT. This translates into CASSLQSNTEAFF.

The chain carries TRBV5-5 and TRBJ1-1; D is possibly TRBD1 (5 bases). CDR1 is SGHKS, CDR2 YYEKEE, per germline (reference sequence). The CDR3 is made up of 15 amino acids. V was cut by 0 bases and J by 3 bases, with 12 bases left in between. CDR3 sequence reads: CASSLGDSSYTEAFF. CDR3 nucleotides: TGTGCCAGCAGCTTGGGCGACAGCAGCTACACTGAAGCTTTCTTT.

V usage is TRBV2 and J usage is TRBJ1-1; no reliable D call. CDR3 length: 14 residues. CDR1 is SNHLY and CDR2 is FYNNEI in the germline V gene. Trimming left V 4 bases short and J 3 bases short, with 12 bases between. In nucleotides, the CDR3 is TGTGCCAGCAGTGTATCGCGGGCAGACACTGAAGCTTTCTTT. Encoded protein: CASSVSRADTEAFF.

This clone was picked up one time. CDR3 residues: CASSYRGTEKLFF. CDR3 bases: TGTGCCAGCAGCTACAGGGGAACTGAAAAACTGTTTTTT. This rearrangement joins TRBV11-2 to TRBJ1-4; 7 nucleotides match TRBD1. Germline V lookup: CDR1 SGHAT, CDR2 FQNNGV. The CDR3 is made up of 13 amino acids. Losses at the gene ends were 4 bases for V and 7 bases for J; bases not matched to a gene: 3.

V is TRBV12-2 and J is TRBJ2-7; the D call in the table, TRBD1, was not verified against the DNA. TRBV12-2 is a known pseudogene. The CDR3 has 17 amino acids. CDR3 protein: CASRFYCGHPTSYEQYF. CDR3 sequence (DNA): TGTGCAAGTCGCTTTTATTGCGGACATCCGACCTCCTACGAGCAGTACTTC.

The CDR3 DNA follows: TGTGCCAGCTCACCACAGGGGGGGACTGAAGCTTTCTTT. Translated: CASSPQGGTEAFF. The chain has TRBV18 and TRBJ1-1, with D perhaps TRBD1 (6 bases). Trimming removed 1 base at V and 5 bases at J, with 8 bases between. The germline V gene has CDR1 KGHSH and CDR2 LQKENI. This CDR3 comprises 13 residues.